This T cell receptor (beta chain) comes out of a study of early T cells in non-severe SARS-CoV-2 infection (dated by TCRdb to about 2021). The study in broad terms: Because TCR sequencing was done on bulk RNA from unsorted whole blood, the alpha and beta chains could not be paired. The study at large found these results: Matching against VDJdb was skewed toward anti-spike CD8 responses, likely underestimated virus-specific expansions, and missed private and CD4 specificities.

The study was a case-control design nested within a healthcare worker cohort in London, UK, with weekly nasopharyngeal swab PCR tests and blood sampling. Healthcare workers were recruited during the week of the UK lockdown, between 23 and 31 March 2020, and followed weekly for up to roughly 15 weeks. The library was prepared using 5' RACE. Instrument used: NextSeq 500. To correct for sequencing error and PCR bias, the TCR library protocol tagged individual cDNA molecules with unique molecular identifiers. Both TCR alpha and beta chains were sequenced, and tight co-correlation was observed between alpha and beta sequence abundances in each sample. As for the authors' bioinformatics: Decombinator V4 was used to annotate the V gene, J gene and CDR3 of the TCR sequences. Expanded TCRs were defined as changing significantly between any two time points under a Poisson model with p below 0.0001. TCR abundances were normalised to the total number of TCRs sequenced per sample and expressed as counts per million. MAIT TCRs were defined by TRAV1-2 paired with TRAJ12, TRAJ20 or TRAJ33, and iNKT TCRs by TRAV10 paired with TRAJ18. VDJdb, accessed 1 November 2021, was searched for CMV, EBV and SARS-CoV-2 annotated TCRs, excluding TCRs annotated for multiple antigens. The raw public reads went through TCRdb reprocessing: fastp at Q25, MiXCR clone calling, in-frame beta chains kept. Each CDR3 protein gets just one entry, which takes the most common genes and DNA from the rows behind it. These V and J calls derive from TCRdb rather than the authors' analysis. Counted in this sample were more than 70,000 distinct CDR3 sequences; roughly 13% of them appeared once. Over 12% of the sample is taken by the ten largest.

This clonotype was recorded many times. Which antigen it targets is not known. Per-base qualities were not stored, and no clone one base away is much larger. Trimming takes 4 bases from V and 7 bases from J, and the germline ends sit 11 bases apart. Reading from cysteine to phenylalanine, the CDR3 counts 13 amino acids. Only the CDR3 portion is preserved as DNA: 39 bases, with reading frame beginning at the first base. The germline V gene encodes CDR1 MNHNS and CDR2 SASEGT. The specimen was whole blood. This sequence was found in an adult who was a healthcare worker with PCR-confirmed SARS-CoV-2 infection or an uninfected control (not recorded which). The V and J genes are TRBV6-1 and TRBJ1-5; a tentative D match to TRBD1 spans 5 bases. The nucleotide sequence reads TGTGCCAGCAGTGGGGGCGGCCGGCAGCCCCAGCATTTT. It translates to CASSGGGRQPQHF.